The clone carrying this T cell receptor beta chain came up once. The antigen is undetermined. Authors' data handling: Out-of-frame sequences were removed, leaving 2,204,828 distinct TCRbeta sequences. Produced via immunoSEQ multiplex PCR; TCRdb's table is partial and in-frame only. For V, J and clone size, that table is used; D and trimming come from the DNA. The sample contains about 58,000 clones, approximately 82% of which appear only once. The sort gate was single viable CD3+CD4+CD8-CD45RO+ cells for memory CD4+ T cells. Total CD4+ T cells were enriched by CD4 positive selection. V was shortened by 5 bases and J by 1 base, with 14 bases between the two germline ends. This CDR3 has 15 residues. Germline V gene lookup returns CDR1 SGHAT and CDR2 FQDESV (reference sequence). This specimen belongs to a study of memory CD4+ T cells and cytomegalovirus serostatus. Study findings and constraints: Of 150 to 200 reported CMV TCRbeta sequences, 60 to 85 were found in memory CD4+ repertoires.

This receptor was identified in an adult in good health and CMV-seronegative. Some clones in this sample may be carry-over from other donors' samples. The chain employs TRBV11-1 and TRBJ1-1, with D possibly being TRBD1 (6 bases). Source material: memory CD4+ T cells from blood. Here the CDR3 reads CASSPPTGQNTEAFF. The CDR3 nucleotides read TGTGCCAGCAGCCCCCCGACAGGACAGAACACTGAAGCTTTCTTT. Based on the CDR3 plus reference TRBV11-1 and TRBJ1-1, the full variable domain is EAEVAQSPRYKITEKSQAVAFWCDPISGHATLYWYRQILGQGPELLVQFQDESVVDDSQLPKDRFSAERLKGVDSTLKIQPAELGDSAMYLCASSPPTGQNTEAFFGQGTRLTVV.